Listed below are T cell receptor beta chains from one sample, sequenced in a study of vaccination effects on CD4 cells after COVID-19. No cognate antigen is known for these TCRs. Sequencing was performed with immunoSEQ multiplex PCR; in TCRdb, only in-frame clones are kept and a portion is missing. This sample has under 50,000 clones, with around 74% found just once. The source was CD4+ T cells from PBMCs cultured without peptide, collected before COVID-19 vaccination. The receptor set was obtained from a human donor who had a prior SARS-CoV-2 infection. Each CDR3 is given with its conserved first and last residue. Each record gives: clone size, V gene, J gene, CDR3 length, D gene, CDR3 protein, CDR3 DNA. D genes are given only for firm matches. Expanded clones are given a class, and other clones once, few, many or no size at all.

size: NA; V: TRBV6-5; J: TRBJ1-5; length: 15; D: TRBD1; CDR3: CASSLDRGDSQPQHF; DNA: TGTGCCAGCAGTTTGGACAGGGGAGATTCCCAGCCCCAGCATTTT
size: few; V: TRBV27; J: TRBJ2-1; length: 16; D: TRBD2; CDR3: CASSLLSAGSYNEQFF; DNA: TGTGCCAGCAGTTTATTATCAGCGGGATCCTACAATGAGCAGTTCTTC
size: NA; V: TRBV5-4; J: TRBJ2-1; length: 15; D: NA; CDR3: CASSHGVPDYNEQFF; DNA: TGTGCCAGCAGCCACGGGGTCCCAGATTACAATGAGCAGTTCTTC
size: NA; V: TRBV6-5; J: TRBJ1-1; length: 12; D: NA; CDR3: CASRLPNTEAFF; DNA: TGTGCCAGCAGGCTTCCAAACACTGAAGCTTTCTTT
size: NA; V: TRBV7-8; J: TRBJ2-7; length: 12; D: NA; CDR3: CASSPYAYEQYF; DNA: TGTGCCAGCAGCCCGTACGCCTACGAGCAGTACTTC
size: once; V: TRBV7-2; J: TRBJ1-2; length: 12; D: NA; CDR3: CASSLVHYGYTF; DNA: TGTGCCAGCAGCTTAGTACACTATGGCTACACCTTC
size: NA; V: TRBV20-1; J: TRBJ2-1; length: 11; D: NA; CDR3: CSASRVNEQFF; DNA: TGCAGTGCTAGTAGGGTCAATGAGCAGTTCTTC
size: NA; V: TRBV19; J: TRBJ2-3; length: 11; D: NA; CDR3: CATSAGDTQYF; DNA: TGTGCCACGTCTGCGGGAGATACGCAGTATTTT
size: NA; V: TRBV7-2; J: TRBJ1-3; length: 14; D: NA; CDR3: CASSPTLSGNTIYF; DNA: TGTGCCAGCAGTCCAACACTCTCTGGAAACACCATATATTTT
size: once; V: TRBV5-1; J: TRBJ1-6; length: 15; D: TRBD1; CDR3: CASSTQTGVNSPLHF; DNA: TGCGCCAGCAGCACCCAGACAGGGGTGAATTCACCCCTCCACTTT
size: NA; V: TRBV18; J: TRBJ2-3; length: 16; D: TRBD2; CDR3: CASSPLTSGLADTQYF; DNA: TGTGCCAGCTCACCGCTCACTAGCGGGTTGGCAGATACGCAGTATTTT
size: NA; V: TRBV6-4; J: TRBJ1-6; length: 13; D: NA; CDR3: CASSSSQDSPLHF; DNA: TGTGCCAGCTCCTCGAGCCAGGATTCACCCCTCCACTTT
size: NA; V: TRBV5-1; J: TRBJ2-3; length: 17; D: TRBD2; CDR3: CASSYGGLTAGTDTQYF; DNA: TGCGCCAGCAGTTACGGGGGACTAACGGCCGGCACAGATACGCAGTATTTT
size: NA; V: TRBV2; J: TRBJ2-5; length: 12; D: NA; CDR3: CASSTGRETQYF; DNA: TGTGCCAGCAGCACGGGGAGGGAGACCCAGTACTTC
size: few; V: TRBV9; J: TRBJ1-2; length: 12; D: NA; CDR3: CASSPGPYGYTF; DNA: TGTGCCAGCAGCCCAGGGCCCTATGGCTACACCTTC
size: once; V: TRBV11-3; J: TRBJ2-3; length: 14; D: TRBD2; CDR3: CASRLAGGTDTQYF; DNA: TGTGCCAGCAGACTAGCGGGAGGGACAGATACGCAGTATTTT
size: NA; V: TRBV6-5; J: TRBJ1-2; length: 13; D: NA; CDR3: CASGSDLNYGYTF; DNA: TGTGCCAGCGGTTCCGACTTAAACTATGGCTACACCTTC
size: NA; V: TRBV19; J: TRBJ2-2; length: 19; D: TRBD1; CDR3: CASTGWGQGARRGTGELFF; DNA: TGTGCCAGTACCGGTTGGGGACAGGGGGCTCGAAGGGGGACCGGGGAGCTGTTTTTT
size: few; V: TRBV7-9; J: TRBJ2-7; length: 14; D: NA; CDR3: CASSLVGGGDEQYF; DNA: TGTGCCAGCAGCTTAGTTGGAGGGGGCGACGAGCAGTACTTC
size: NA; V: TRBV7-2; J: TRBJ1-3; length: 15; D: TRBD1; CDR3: CASSTQGAYGNTIYF; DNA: TGTGCCAGCAGCACCCAGGGGGCGTACGGAAACACCATATATTTT
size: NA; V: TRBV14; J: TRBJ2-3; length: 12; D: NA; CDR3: CASSLYLNAQYF; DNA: TGTGCCAGCAGCCTGTACCTTAATGCGCAGTATTTT
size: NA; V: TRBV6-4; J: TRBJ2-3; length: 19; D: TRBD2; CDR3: CASRGGGLAGGKRTDTQYF; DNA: TGTGCCAGCAGGGGAGGAGGACTAGCGGGGGGGAAAAGAACAGATACGCAGTATTTT
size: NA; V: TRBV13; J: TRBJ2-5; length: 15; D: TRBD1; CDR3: CASVRRGDRQETQYF; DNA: TGTGCCAGCGTGAGAAGAGGGGACAGACAAGAGACCCAGTACTTC
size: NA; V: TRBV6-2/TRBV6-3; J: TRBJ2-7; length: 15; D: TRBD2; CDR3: CASSGLAGGPGEQYF; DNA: TGTGCCAGCAGTGGACTAGCGGGGGGGCCCGGCGAGCAGTACTTC
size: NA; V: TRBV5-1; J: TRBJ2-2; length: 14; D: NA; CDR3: CASSSQGYTGELFF; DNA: TGCGCCAGCAGCTCACAGGGTTACACCGGGGAGCTGTTTTTT
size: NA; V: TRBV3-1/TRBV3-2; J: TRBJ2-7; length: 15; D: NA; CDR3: CASSQDLVGSREQYF; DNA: TGTGCCAGCAGCCAAGATTTGGTGGGGAGTCGGGAGCAGTACTTC
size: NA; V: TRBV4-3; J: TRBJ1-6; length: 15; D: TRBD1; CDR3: CASSRLPGQGSPLHF; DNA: TGCGCCAGCAGCCGACTACCGGGACAGGGTTCACCCCTCCACTTT
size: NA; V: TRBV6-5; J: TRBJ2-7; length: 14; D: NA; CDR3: CASSPRRNSYEQYF; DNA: TGTGCCAGCAGTCCTCGCAGGAATTCCTACGAGCAGTACTTC
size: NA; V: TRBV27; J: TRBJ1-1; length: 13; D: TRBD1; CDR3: CASSYRGSREAFF; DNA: TGTGCCAGCAGTTACAGGGGTTCTCGAGAAGCTTTCTTT
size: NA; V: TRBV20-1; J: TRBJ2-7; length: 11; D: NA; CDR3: CSARGFYEQYF; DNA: TGCAGTGCTAGAGGCTTTTACGAGCAGTACTTC
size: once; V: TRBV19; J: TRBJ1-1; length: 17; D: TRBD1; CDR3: CASSILPGQGAGAEAFF; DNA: TGTGCCAGTAGTATATTGCCGGGACAGGGGGCAGGCGCTGAAGCTTTCTTT
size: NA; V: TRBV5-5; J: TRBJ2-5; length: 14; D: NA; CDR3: CASSLAPVGETQYF; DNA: TGTGCCAGCAGCTTGGCCCCCGTAGGAGAGACCCAGTACTTC
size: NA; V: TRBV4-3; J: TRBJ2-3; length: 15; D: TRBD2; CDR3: CASSHVAGGTDTQYF; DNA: TGCGCCAGCAGCCATGTCGCGGGAGGCACAGATACGCAGTATTTT
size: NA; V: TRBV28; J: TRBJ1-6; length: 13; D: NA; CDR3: CASSGVDNSPLHF; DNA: TGTGCCAGCAGTGGGGTGGATAATTCACCCCTCCACTTT
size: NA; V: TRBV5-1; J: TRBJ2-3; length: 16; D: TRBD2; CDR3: CASSLGVRLASDTQYF; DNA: TGCGCCAGCAGCTTGGGGGTTAGACTAGCATCGGATACGCAGTATTTT
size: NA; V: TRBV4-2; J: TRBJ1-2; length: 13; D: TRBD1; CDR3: CASSPDRNYGYTF; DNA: TGTGCCAGCAGCCCGGACAGGAACTATGGCTACACCTTC
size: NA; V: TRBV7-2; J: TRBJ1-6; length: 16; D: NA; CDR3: CASSLRSRADNSPLHF; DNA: TGTGCCAGCAGCTTAAGATCCAGGGCCGATAATTCACCCCTCCACTTT
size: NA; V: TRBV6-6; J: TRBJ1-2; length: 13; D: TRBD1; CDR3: CASRRQGVYGYTF; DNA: TGTGCCAGCAGACGACAGGGTGTCTATGGCTACACCTTC
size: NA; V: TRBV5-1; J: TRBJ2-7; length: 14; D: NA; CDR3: CASSLLPTNNEQYF; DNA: TGCGCCAGCAGCTTACTCCCTACCAACAACGAGCAGTACTTC
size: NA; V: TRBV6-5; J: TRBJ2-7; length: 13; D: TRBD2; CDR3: CASRTSGSYEQYF; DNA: TGTGCCAGTCGGACTAGCGGTTCCTACGAGCAGTACTTC
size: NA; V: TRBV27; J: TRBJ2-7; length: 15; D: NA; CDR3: CASSLQAGLYYEQYF; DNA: TGTGCCAGCAGTTTACAAGCTGGACTCTACTACGAGCAGTACTTC
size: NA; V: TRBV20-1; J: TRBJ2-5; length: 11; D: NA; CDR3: CSATHGETQYF; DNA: TGCAGTGCAACCCATGGGGAGACCCAGTACTTC
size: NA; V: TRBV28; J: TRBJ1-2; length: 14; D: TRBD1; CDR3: CASSSTGSNYGYTF; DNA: TGTGCCAGCAGTTCGACAGGGTCTAACTATGGCTACACCTTC
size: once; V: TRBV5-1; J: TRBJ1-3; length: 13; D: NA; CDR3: CASSGTDLDTIYF; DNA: TGCGCCAGCAGCGGTACAGATCTTGACACCATATATTTT
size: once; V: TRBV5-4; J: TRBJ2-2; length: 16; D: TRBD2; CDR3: CASRNRRAGGTGELFF; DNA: TGTGCCAGCAGAAACCGGCGAGCCGGGGGGACCGGGGAGCTGTTTTTT
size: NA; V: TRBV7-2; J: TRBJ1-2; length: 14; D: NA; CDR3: CASSLGFLRYGYTF; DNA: TGTGCCAGCAGCTTAGGCTTCCTTCGCTATGGCTACACCTTC
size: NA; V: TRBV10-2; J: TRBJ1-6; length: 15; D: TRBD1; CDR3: CASSYRGGQGVPLHF; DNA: TGCGCCAGCTCCTACCGCGGGGGACAGGGCGTACCCCTCCACTTT
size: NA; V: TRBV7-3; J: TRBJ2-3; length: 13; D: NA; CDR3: CASSLTRADTQYF; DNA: TGTGCCAGCAGCTTAACTCGGGCCGACACGCAGTATTTT
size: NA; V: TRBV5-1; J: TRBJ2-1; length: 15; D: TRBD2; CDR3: CASRAGGRIYNEQFF; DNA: TGCGCCAGCAGAGCGGGAGGCAGAATCTACAATGAGCAGTTCTTC
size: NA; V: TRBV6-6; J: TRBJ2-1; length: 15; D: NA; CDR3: CASRQRGPTYNEQFF; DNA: TGTGCCAGCAGGCAACGGGGTCCCACCTACAATGAGCAGTTCTTC
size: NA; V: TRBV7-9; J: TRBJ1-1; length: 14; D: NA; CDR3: CASSLDVSAREAFF; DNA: TGTGCCAGCAGCTTAGATGTCTCGGCTCGTGAAGCTTTCTTT
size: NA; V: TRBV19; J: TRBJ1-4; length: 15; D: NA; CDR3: CASSIDWIPGTKLFF; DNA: TGTGCCAGTAGTATAGATTGGATCCCGGGAACGAAACTGTTTTTT
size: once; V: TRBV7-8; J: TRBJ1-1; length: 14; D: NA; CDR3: CASSVLASGTEAFF; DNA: TGTGCCAGCAGTGTTTTAGCGTCTGGCACTGAAGCTTTCTTT